These 19 T cell receptor beta chains originate from one sample sequenced in a study of blood T cells in healthy people across ages. Primed by a sample-barcoded 5' primer and a J-beta primer mix, a second PCR proceeded for roughly 6 to 12 cycles. TCRdb reprocessed the 5' RACE reads via MiXCR and lists one record per CDR3 protein. The repertoire includes 1.5 million to 2 million distinct CDR3 sequences, around 50% of them detected once, and more than 2% sits in the top ten. Sequenced: blood. The source is a woman in her thirties or forties in good health.

J is TRBJ2-7 and V is TRBV18, with 7 positions matching TRBD1. This CDR3 region has 16 residues. Losses at the gene ends were 5 bases for V and 4 bases for J; bases not matched to a gene: 14. Germline lookup yields CDR1 KGHSH and CDR2 LQKENI. The CDR3 coding sequence is TGTGCCAGCTCATCCCGACCGGGACAGAGCCCTTACGAGCAGTACTTC. Translating it yields CASSSRPGQSPYEQYF.

The chain couples TRBV7-2 to TRBJ2-7; TRBD1 is a possible D gene (6 bases). Germline V gives CDR1 SGHTA, CDR2 FQGNSA. CDR3 size: 14 residues. Trimming removed 3 bases at V and 2 bases at J, with 11 bases between. The DNA for the CDR3 is TGTGCCAGCAGCTTCACCAGGGGAGCCTACGAGCAGTACTTC. Its translation is CASSFTRGAYEQYF.

This clonotype was observed a single time. The J gene is TRBJ2-1, the V gene TRBV12-3 or TRBV12-4, with D possibly TRBD2 on 6 matching bases. V lost 10 bases to trimming and J lost 9 bases, with 19 bases between them. The CDR3 totals 13 residues. CDR3 in DNA: TGTGCCACCCGAAGGCGGGAAGGTGGTGAGCAGTTCTTC. It specifies CATRRREGGEQFF.

The rearrangement uses TRBV20-1 and TRBJ2-7; TRBD1 matches at 7 bases. Germline V gives CDR1 DFQATT, CDR2 SNEGSKA (reference sequence). V shed 4 bases and J 3 bases; nucleotides not matched to a gene: 6. This CDR3 is 13 amino acids long. In DNA form, the CDR3 reads TGCAGTGCTAACCGACAGGGCCTCTACGAGCAGTACTTC. Translation: CSANRQGLYEQYF.

There are a few counts of this clonotype. The V gene is TRBV27, the J gene TRBJ2-5; 8 bases fit TRBD1. CDR3 length: 16 amino acids. V shed 6 bases and J 4 bases; nucleotides not matched to a gene: 13. The germline V gene encodes CDR1 MNHEY and CDR2 SMNVEV (reference sequence). CDR3 residues: CASSPIGTTGVETQYF. CDR3 coding DNA: TGTGCCAGCAGCCCTATCGGGACGACAGGGGTAGAGACCCAGTACTTC.

This clonotype was observed a few times. The genes are TRBV7-3 and TRBJ2-1, with D possibly matching TRBD1 (6 bases). V was pared by 5 bases and J by 8 bases, with 19 bases between. The CDR3 spans 15 residues. Germline V CDR1 and CDR2: SGHTA, FQGTGA. The CDR3 reads CASSAGTQLRDEQFF. DNA of the CDR3: TGTGCCAGCAGCGCCGGGACACAACTTAGGGATGAGCAGTTCTTC.

This clonotype was seen only a few times. The chain uses TRBV20-1 and TRBJ2-1, with TRBD1 identical over 8 bases. CDR1 and CDR2 from the germline V gene are DFQATT and SNEGSKA (reference sequence). CDR3 length: 16 amino acids. This CDR3 reads CSALRTGTGRYNEQFF. CDR3 nucleotide sequence: TGCAGCGCCCTCCGTACCGGGACAGGACGTTACAATGAGCAGTTCTTC.

V gene TRBV10-2 combines with J gene TRBJ2-3; possibly TRBD1 or TRBD2 for D (5 bases each). Trimming took 3 bases from V and 6 from J, leaving 19 bases between them. Germline V gene data show CDR1 as WSHSY and CDR2 as SAAADI. The CDR3 length is 16 residues. The CDR3 region is CASSDGTGKLADTQYF. DNA for the CDR3: TGCGCCAGCAGTGACGGGACGGGTAAACTCGCGGATACGCAGTATTTT.

This chain links TRBV27 with TRBJ2-1; D is ambiguous. Germline-derived CDR1 and CDR2 are MNHEY and SMNVEV (reference sequence). V gave up 8 bases and J gave up 1 base, with 15 bases separating them. The CDR3 has 15 amino acids. The CDR3 DNA is TGTGCCAGCGCCTGGGCAGCAGTATCCTACAATGAGCAGTTCTTC. Translated, it gives CASAWAAVSYNEQFF.

V is TRBV20-1 and J is TRBJ1-1, with 12 bases matching TRBD1. The CDR3 sequence is 16 residues long. The germline V gene has CDR1 DFQATT and CDR2 SNEGSKA (reference sequence). V lost 2 bases to trimming and J lost 5 bases; unmatched junction nucleotides: 9. In DNA, the CDR3 is TGCAGTGCTAGATTCTTTGGGGGACAGGGGGCGACTGAAGCTTTCTTT. Translation: CSARFFGGQGATEAFF.

This chain joins TRBV6-1 and TRBJ2-1; the D is unclear. There are 16 residues in the CDR3. V lost 2 bases to trimming and J lost 0 bases, with 11 bases between them. Germline loops: CDR1 MNHNS, CDR2 SASEGT. The CDR3 DNA is TGTGCCAGCAGTGAATATGCATCATTCTCCTACAATGAGCAGTTCTTC. Protein product: CASSEYASFSYNEQFF.

The chain joins TRBV20-1 to TRBJ1-2, with TRBD1 as a possible D gene (5 bases). This CDR3 is built from 15 residues. V was shortened by 0 bases and J by 4 bases, with 15 bases between the two germline ends. The germline V gene encodes CDR1 DFQATT and CDR2 SNEGSKA (reference sequence). CDR3 amino acids: CSARDRGTGCYGYTF. The CDR3 region has the DNA TGCAGTGCTAGAGATCGGGGGACGGGGTGCTATGGCTACACCTTC.

The J gene is TRBJ2-3, the V gene TRBV6-4; no clear D. The CDR3 has 13 amino acids. Germline-derived CDR1 and CDR2 are MRHNA and SNTAGT. The V end lost 5 bases, the J end lost 4 bases, and 10 bases lay between the germline ends. CDR3 amino acids: CASSLNRADTQYF. CDR3 DNA: TGTGCCAGCAGTCTTAACCGGGCAGATACGCAGTATTTT.

The chain combines TRBV7-9 with TRBJ2-7; D is ambiguous. Germline V CDR1 and CDR2: SEHNR, FQNEAQ (reference sequence). The ends were cut back, 5 bases at V and 5 bases at J, with 13 bases in the middle. The CDR3 spans 13 residues. The CDR3 spells CASSPPPEHEQYF. CDR3 sequence (DNA): TGTGCCAGCAGCCCACCTCCGGAACACGAGCAGTACTTC.

This clonotype appeared a few times. J is TRBJ1-5 and V is TRBV12-3 or TRBV12-4; D not resolved. The CDR3 spans 12 residues. Trimming pared 3 bases from V and 6 bases from J, leaving 6 bases between. Written as DNA, the CDR3 is TGTGCCAGCAGTTTTCTTGGTCAGCCCCAGCATTTT. Residues: CASSFLGQPQHF.

V and J are TRBV6-2 or TRBV6-3 and TRBJ2-7; TRBD1 matches at 9 bases. J lost 7 bases, V lost 6 bases, and 16 bases had no gene match. The V gene's germline CDR1 is MNHEY and CDR2 SVGEGT. This CDR3 has 16 residues. This CDR3 is CASSRAGTGLSNEQYF. CDR3 DNA sequence: TGTGCCAGCAGCCGCGCCGGGACAGGGCTATCCAATGAGCAGTACTTC.

The chain employs TRBV4-3 and TRBJ2-7, with D tentatively TRBD1 or TRBD2 (5 bases each). Trimming took off 8 bases at V and 0 bases at J, with 14 bases between the two ends. Germline CDR1 LGHNA, CDR2 YSLEER. The CDR3 is 14 residues long. For the CDR3, the DNA is TGCGCCAGCGGCCCGGGACCGGTCTCCTACGAGCAGTACTTC. It codes for CASGPGPVSYEQYF.

V and J are TRBV20-1 and TRBJ2-7; TRBD1 matches at 7 bases. The DNA end lines up better with TRBJ2-4; the J call may be wrong. The CDR3 runs to 14 residues. CDR1 DFQATT and CDR2 SNEGSKA come from the germline V gene (reference sequence). Written as DNA, the CDR3 is TGCAGTGCCGCGGACAGGCCCGGGTCAAACATTCAGTACTTC. Its translation is CSAADRPGSNIQYF.

The chain recombines TRBV20-1 with TRBJ2-4, with TRBD1 identical over 10 bases. The end of the DNA aligns better with TRBJ2-5, so the J call may be wrong. The CDR3 loop spans 13 amino acids. The germline gives CDR1 DFQATT, CDR2 SNEGSKA (reference sequence). DNA of the CDR3: TGCAGTGCTAGGGGGACAGGGGTCGAGACCCAGTACTTC. The encoded protein is CSARGTGVETQYF.